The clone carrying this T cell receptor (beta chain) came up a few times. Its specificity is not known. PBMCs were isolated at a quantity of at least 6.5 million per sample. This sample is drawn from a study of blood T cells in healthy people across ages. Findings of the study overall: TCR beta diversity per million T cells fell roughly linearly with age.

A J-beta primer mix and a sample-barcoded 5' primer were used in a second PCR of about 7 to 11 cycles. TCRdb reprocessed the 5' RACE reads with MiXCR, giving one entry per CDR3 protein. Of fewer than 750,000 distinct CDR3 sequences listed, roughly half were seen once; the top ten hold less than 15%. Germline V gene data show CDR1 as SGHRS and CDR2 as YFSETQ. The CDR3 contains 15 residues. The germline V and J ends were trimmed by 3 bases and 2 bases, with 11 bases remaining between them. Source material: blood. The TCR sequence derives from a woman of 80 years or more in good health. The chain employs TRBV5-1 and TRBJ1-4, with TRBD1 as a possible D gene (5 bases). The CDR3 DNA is TGCGCCAGCAGCTGGGGGGACGGGACTAATGAAAAACTGTTTTTT. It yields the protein CASSWGDGTNEKLFF.